Detailed here is one T cell receptor (beta chain). The antigen remains undetermined. The data originate from a study of OX40 agonist ivuxolimab in advanced cancers. Notes on the study in general: Some patients without response likewise showed low normalized clonal expansion.

TCRdb keeps only in-frame clones here, not all; method: immunoSEQ multiplex PCR. This sample has about 61,000 clones, with roughly four fifths found just once. Deletions cut 0 bases from V and 4 bases from J, with 10 bases between. The CDR3 is made up of 14 amino acids. Germline loops: CDR1 SGDLS, CDR2 YYNGEE. The chain links TRBV9 to TRBJ2-5; weak D call: TRBD2 (5 bases). The receptor was derived from an adult with an advanced solid tumor such as melanoma, head and neck, liver or kidney cancer. The sequencing used CD4+ or CD8+ T cells sorted from blood, collected in a trial of the OX40 agonist ivuxolimab. The chain's CDR3 is CASSVGPGSETQYF. The CDR3 DNA reads as TGTGCCAGCAGCGTAGGCCCGGGATCAGAGACCCAGTACTTC.